These 5 T cell receptor beta chains were all obtained from the same sample, sequenced in a study of patients and donors after allogeneic stem cell transplantation (dated by TCRdb to the early 2020s). Library preparation was by RT-PCR. TCRdb lists the instrument as NextSeq 550. TCRdb reprocessed the public reads (quality trimming at Q25 with fastp, clone calling with MiXCR) and kept in-frame beta chains. Duplicate CDR3 protein sequences are folded into a single record with the most common DNA and genes. The sample profile shows hundreds of thousands of distinct CDR3 sequences; 13% to 15% of them were found once. In total, the top ten clones hold around 10% of the sample. Specimen: blood, either unsorted or a sorted T cell fraction (not recorded which). These receptors were obtained from a human donor who was either an allogeneic HSCT recipient or a stem cell or donor lymphocyte infusion donor (not recorded which). It is not recorded whose cells these are; they may come from a transplant donor.

There are many counts of this clonotype. J is TRBJ1-1 and V is TRBV7-3, with unresolved D. CDR3 size: 14 residues. Germline values: CDR1 SGHTA, CDR2 FQGTGA. Deletions cut 5 bases from V and 0 bases from J, with 10 bases between. CDR3 in DNA: TGTGCCAGCAGCCCCTCTTTAATGAACACTGAAGCTTTCTTT. Protein product: CASSPSLMNTEAFF.

The chain carries TRBV4-2 and TRBJ2-1, with 10 bases lining up with TRBD2. The germline CDR1 and CDR2 sequences are LGHNA and YNFKEQ. V trimming: 4 bases; J trimming: 9 bases; junction bases outside the gene matches: 9. The CDR3 totals 15 residues. The CDR3 reads CASSLQRGGRSEQFF. The DNA for the CDR3 is TGTGCCAGCAGCCTTCAGCGGGGGGGCCGTAGTGAGCAGTTCTTC.

This clonotype was detected only a few times. This chain links TRBV7-9 with TRBJ1-6, with D uncertain. The CDR3 consists of 12 residues. From germline, CDR1 is SEHNR and CDR2 FQNEAQ (reference sequence). Trimming cost V 5 bases and J 8 bases, with 7 bases left between them. The CDR3 DNA sequence: TGTGCCAGCAGCCTCACGGATTCACCCCTCCACTTT. It yields the protein CASSLTDSPLHF.

V usage is TRBV5-6 and J usage is TRBJ2-1; tentatively, D is TRBD1 or TRBD2 (5 bases each). This CDR3 spans 16 amino acids. CDR1 is SGHDT, CDR2 YYEEEE, per germline. V lost 4 bases and J lost 6, with 20 bases in between. The CDR3 bases are TGTGCCAGCAGCCCCGTGGGGCGGAGCCGGGGCAATGAGCAGTTCTTC. Amino acids: CASSPVGRSRGNEQFF.

The chain joins TRBV28 to TRBJ2-4, with D perhaps being TRBD1 or TRBD2 (5 bases each). Trimming took 2 bases from V and 0 from J, leaving 17 bases between them. Germline V CDR1 and CDR2: MDHEN, SYDVKM. This CDR3 has 18 residues. CDR3 DNA sequence: TGTGCCAGCAGTTTACCCCAGGGACGGCTACTAGCCAAAAACATTCAGTACTTC. Its translation: CASSLPQGRLLAKNIQYF. Filled out from reference TRBV28 and TRBJ2-4, the complete variable domain reads DVKVTQSSRYLVKRTGEKVFLECVQDMDHENMFWYRQDPGLGLRLIYFSYDVKMKEKGDIPEGYSVSREKKERFSLILESASTNQTSMYLCASSLPQGRLLAKNIQYFGAGTRLSVL.